The clone carrying this T cell receptor beta chain has only one observation. The length of the CDR3 is 17 residues. The germline CDR1 and CDR2 sequences are LNHDA and SQIVND (reference sequence). With V trimmed by 6 bases and J by 2 bases, 15 bases remained unmatched. This record comes from a study of shared clonotypes between healthy human individuals. Study overall: CD8 memory received one plate per donor, CD8 naive two, CD4 memory three and CD4 naive three.

Generated by immunoSEQ multiplex PCR, the TCRdb table keeps only in-frame clones and is missing some. This sample has around 2.5 million clones, with 80% to 95% found just once. V usage is TRBV19 and J usage is TRBJ1-2; 7 bases are a match to TRBD1. The source material was naive CD4+ T cells from PBMCs. Regarding subset: CD45RA+ positively selected. The receptor was derived from a man between 18 and 29 years old in good health. Some clones in this sample may be carry-over from other donors' samples. CDR3 residues: CASRQPIQGGNNYGYTF. Written as DNA, the CDR3 is TGTGCCAGTAGACAACCAATTCAGGGGGGCAACAACTATGGCTACACCTTC.